This T cell receptor (beta chain) is drawn from a study of blood T cell repertoires in COVID-19. Across the study: T cells, B-cell-depleted T cells, or PBMCs provided the cDNA or gDNA that served as material.

The ends lost 2 bases at V and 6 bases at J; junction bases unmatched: 15. This CDR3 is 17 amino acids long. CDR1 is KGHSH and CDR2 is LQKENI in the germline V gene. Enrolled through a virtual design, the participants were between 18 and 89 years of age and came from roughly 22 US areas. Cohorts were based on clinical histories the participants reported. Sequencing was performed with immunoSEQ multiplex PCR; in TCRdb, only in-frame clones are kept and a portion is missing. The sample lists approximately 300,000 clones; roughly nine tenths were seen once. V usage is TRBV18 and J usage is TRBJ1-1; 7 bases are a match to TRBD1. The sequence came from a woman aged 25 to 39 who had been exposed to COVID-19. The sequencing sample was made of PBMCs or T cells enriched from blood (not recorded which). CDR3 DNA sequence: TGTGCCAGCTCACCAACAATTTCTGGTCAGGGGGTTGCTGAAGCTTTCTTT. Translation gives CASSPTISGQGVAEAFF.